These T cell receptor beta chains were read from a single sample in a study of stem cell transplantation in POMP-related autoinflammatory disease. TCRdb's table, derived via immunoSEQ multiplex PCR, lists solely in-frame clones and lacks some. The table has some 1,500 clones, about 81% seen once. The material sequenced was Tregs from PBMCs. These receptors were collected from a human donor in good health. The CDR3 runs from the conserved cysteine through the conserved F or W. The order of the fields is D gene, V gene, clone size, J gene, CDR3 protein, CDR3 DNA. A D gene is named only where the DNA matches it firmly. For some rows the clone size is stated as once, few or many, or as a class when expanded; others skip it.

>-|TRBV18|-|TRBJ1-4
CASSPSTGGEKLFF
TGTGCCAGCTCACCATCGACGGGGGGTGAAAAACTGTTTTTT
>-|TRBV28|-|TRBJ2-7
CASSLRRDNYEQYF
TGTGCCAGCAGTTTAAGGCGGGATAACTACGAGCAGTACTTC
>-|TRBV14|-|TRBJ2-7
CASSQDLLSGPLDEQYF
TGTGCCAGCAGCCAAGATCTTCTGTCAGGGCCCTTGGACGAGCAGTACTTC
>-|TRBV7-9|-|TRBJ1-4
CASSLLGRGRGEKLFF
TGTGCCAGCAGCTTACTCGGTCGGGGACGCGGAGAAAAACTGTTTTTT
>TRBD1|TRBV5-6|-|TRBJ2-5
CASSFRGTGTAETQYF
TGTGCCAGCAGCTTTAGAGGGACAGGGACCGCAGAGACCCAGTACTTC
>-|TRBV28|-|TRBJ1-5
CASSFASMREPQHF
TGTGCCAGCAGTTTTGCGTCGATGCGGGAGCCCCAGCATTTT
>-|TRBV2|-|TRBJ2-5
CAQREQKGETQYF
TGTGCCCAAAGGGAACAGAAAGGGGAGACCCAGTACTTC
>-|TRBV4-1|-|TRBJ1-2
CASSPFIGGEGGYTF
TGCGCCAGCAGCCCCTTCATTGGGGGGGAGGGTGGCTACACCTTC
>-|TRBV6-5|once|TRBJ2-7
CASSYLSPVEGYEQYF
TGTGCCAGCAGTTACTTGTCTCCCGTTGAGGGATACGAGCAGTACTTC
>TRBD1|TRBV4-1|few|TRBJ1-1
CASSLGQVEGEAFF
TGCGCCAGCAGCCTTGGACAGGTGGAGGGTGAAGCTTTCTTT
>TRBD1|TRBV18|-|TRBJ1-5
CASSPDRARQPQHF
TGTGCCAGCTCACCTGACAGGGCGAGACAGCCCCAGCATTTT
>TRBD2|TRBV4-2|few|TRBJ2-3
CASSQQGGADTQYF
TGTGCCAGCAGCCAACAGGGAGGGGCGGATACGCAGTATTTT
>-|TRBV5-1|once|TRBJ2-3
CATRLPGVITDTQYF
TGCGCCACCCGACTACCGGGGGTGATCACAGATACGCAGTATTTT
>-|TRBV11-2|-|TRBJ1-1
CASSLEFRQVRTEAFF
TGTGCCAGCAGCTTAGAATTCAGACAGGTTCGCACTGAAGCTTTCTTT
>TRBD1|TRBV6-1|-|TRBJ2-7
CASSEAGQFYLSYEQYF
TGTGCCAGCAGTGAAGCGGGACAGTTTTACCTATCCTACGAGCAGTACTTC